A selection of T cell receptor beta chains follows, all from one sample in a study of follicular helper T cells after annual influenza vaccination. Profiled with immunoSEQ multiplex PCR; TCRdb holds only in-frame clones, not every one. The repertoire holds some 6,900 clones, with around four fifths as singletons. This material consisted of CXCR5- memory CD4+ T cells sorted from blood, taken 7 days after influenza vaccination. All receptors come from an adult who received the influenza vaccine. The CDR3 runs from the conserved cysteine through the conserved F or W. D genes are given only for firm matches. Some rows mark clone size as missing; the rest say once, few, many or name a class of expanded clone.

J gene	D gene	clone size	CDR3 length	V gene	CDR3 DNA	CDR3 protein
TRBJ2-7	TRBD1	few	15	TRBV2	TGTGCCAGCACCGGCGGGCGGGACAGGGTCTACGAGCAGTACTTC	CASTGGRDRVYEQYF
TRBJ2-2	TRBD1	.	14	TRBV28	TGTGCCAGCGCCCCGGACAGGCGGACCGGGGAGCTGTTTTTT	CASAPDRRTGELFF
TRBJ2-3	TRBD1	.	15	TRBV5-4	TGTGCCAGCAGCACCGGACAGGACAGCACAGATACGCAGTATTTT	CASSTGQDSTDTQYF
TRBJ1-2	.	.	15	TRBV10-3	TGTGCCATCAGTGAGATACAGGTTTCCCCCAATGGCTACACCTTC	CAISEIQVSPNGYTF
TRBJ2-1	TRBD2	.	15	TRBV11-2	TGTGCCAGCAGCTTAGTAAAAAGCGGGAGGAGAAACCCGTTCTTC	CASSLVKSGRRNPFF
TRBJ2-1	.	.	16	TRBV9	TGTGCCAGCAGCGCCTCGTACGTTCTATCCTACAATGAGCAGTTCTTC	CASSASYVLSYNEQFF
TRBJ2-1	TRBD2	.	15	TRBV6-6	TGTGCCAGCAGTTGGACTAGCGGGAGGAACAATGAGCAGTTCTTC	CASSWTSGRNNEQFF
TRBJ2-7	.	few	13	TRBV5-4	TGTGCCAGCAGCACGGGACCCCGGATCGAGCAGTACTTC	CASSTGPRIEQYF
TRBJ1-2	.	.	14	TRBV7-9	TGTGCCAGCAGCGGGATACGACAGCTGGGCGGCTACACCTTC	CASSGIRQLGGYTF
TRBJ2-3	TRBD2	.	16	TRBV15	TGTGCCACCAGCAGAGATGGGCTAGCGGGACTAGATACGCAGTATTTT	CATSRDGLAGLDTQYF
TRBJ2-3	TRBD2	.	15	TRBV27	TGTGCCAGCAGTTTAGCGGGGGGGGCCTCGGGTACGCAGTATTTT	CASSLAGGASGTQYF
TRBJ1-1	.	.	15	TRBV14	TGTGCCAGCAGCCAAATGCGCAGGGCGAACACTGAAGCTTTCTTT	CASSQMRRANTEAFF
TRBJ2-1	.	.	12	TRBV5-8	TGTGCCAGCAGATCGGGACATTATGTGCAGTTCTTC	CASRSGHYVQFF
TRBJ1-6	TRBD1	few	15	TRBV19	TGTGCCAGTAGCCCCCTTGACAGGGATAATTCACCCCTCCACTTT	CASSPLDRDNSPLHF
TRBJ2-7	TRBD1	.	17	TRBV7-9	TGTGCCAGCAGCCAGCGGGTCCTGGGACAGGGTTTTTACGAGCAGTACTTC	CASSQRVLGQGFYEQYF
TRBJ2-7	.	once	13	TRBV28	TGTGCCAGCAGTCAGGGACGGGAATACGAGCAGTACTTC	CASSQGREYEQYF
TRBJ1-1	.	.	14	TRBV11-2	TGTGCCAGCAGCTCGGGACGGGGGAACACTGAAGCTTTCTTT	CASSSGRGNTEAFF
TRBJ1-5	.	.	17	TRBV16	TGTGCCAGCAGCCTGGGCACCGGGACAAAAGGCAGTCAGCCCCAGCATTTT	CASSLGTGTKGSQPQHF
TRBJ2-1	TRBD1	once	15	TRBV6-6	TGTGCCAGCAGTTACAAGGACAGGGCCCGATATGAGCAGTTCTTC	CASSYKDRARYEQFF
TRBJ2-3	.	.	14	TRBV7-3	TGTGCCAGCAGCTTAAGGGATCGCACAGATACGCAGTATTTT	CASSLRDRTDTQYF
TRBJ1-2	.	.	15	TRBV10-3	TGTGCCATCAAGGCCGGCAGGGTGGGAAACTATGGCTACACCTTC	CAIKAGRVGNYGYTF
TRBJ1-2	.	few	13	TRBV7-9	TGTGCCAGCAGCTTAGCGGGCAACTATGGCTACACCTTC	CASSLAGNYGYTF
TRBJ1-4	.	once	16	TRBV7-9	TGTGCCAGCAGCCGACAAGTAGGGACCCAGAATGAAAAACTGTTTTTT	CASSRQVGTQNEKLFF
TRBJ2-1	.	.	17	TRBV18	TGTGCCAGCCGATTTGGAGGGACGACTGGTGGGGGCGATGAGCAGTTCTTC	CASRFGGTTGGGDEQFF
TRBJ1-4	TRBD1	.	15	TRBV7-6	TGTGCCAGCAGCCGCGTATGGGACAGTAATGAAAAACTGTTTTTT	CASSRVWDSNEKLFF
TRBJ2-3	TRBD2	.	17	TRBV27	TGTGCCAGCAGTTTATCGATGACTAGCGGGCGTACAGATACGCAGTATTTT	CASSLSMTSGRTDTQYF
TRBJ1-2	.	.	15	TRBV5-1	TGCGCCAGCAGACCGAGGCAGACAGGATGGGATGGCTACACCTTC	CASRPRQTGWDGYTF
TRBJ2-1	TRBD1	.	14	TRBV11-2	TGTGCCAGCAGCCTGATGACAGGGATCAATGAGCAGTTCTTC	CASSLMTGINEQFF
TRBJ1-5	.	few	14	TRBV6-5	TGTGCCAGCAGTTCCCTCAGGAGCAATCAGCCCCAGCATTTT	CASSSLRSNQPQHF
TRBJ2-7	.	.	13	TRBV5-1	TGCGCCAGCAGCAGGGGGTCGTCCTACGAGCAGTACTTC	CASSRGSSYEQYF
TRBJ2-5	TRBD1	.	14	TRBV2	TGTGCCAGCAGTGAAAGGGGGCGCGGAGAGACCCAGTACTTC	CASSERGRGETQYF
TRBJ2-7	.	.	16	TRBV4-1	TGCGCCAGCAGCCAAGGGGAGGCCAGGAGATCCTACGAGCAGTACTTC	CASSQGEARRSYEQYF
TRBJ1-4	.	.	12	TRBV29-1	TGCAGCGTTTGGGGGGCCAATGAAAAACTGTTTTTT	CSVWGANEKLFF
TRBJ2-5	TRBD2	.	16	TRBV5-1	TGCGCCAGCAGCGGAGGGACTAGCGGGGGGAGGGAGACCCAGTACTTC	CASSGGTSGGRETQYF
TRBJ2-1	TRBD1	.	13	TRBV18	TGTGCCAGCTCCGGGACAGGATACAATGAGCAGTTCTTC	CASSGTGYNEQFF
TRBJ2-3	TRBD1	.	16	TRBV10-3	TGTGCCATCAGGGGTCCTACAGGGGTTAGCACAGATACGCAGTATTTT	CAIRGPTGVSTDTQYF
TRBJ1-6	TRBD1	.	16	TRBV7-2	TGTGCCAGCAGCTTAGCGCTGGGGGCAGGGGGTTCACCCCTCCACTTT	CASSLALGAGGSPLHF
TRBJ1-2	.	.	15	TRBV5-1	TGCGCCAGCAGCGCGGGACATACAGCTAACTATGGCTACACCTTC	CASSAGHTANYGYTF
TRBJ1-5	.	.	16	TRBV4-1	TGCGCCAGCAGCCAAGATCTCCGCGGAGCCCGTGGGCCCCAGCATTTT	CASSQDLRGARGPQHF
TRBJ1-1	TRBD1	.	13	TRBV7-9	TGTGCCAGCAGCTTACAGGGACAGGGGGAAGCTTTCTTT	CASSLQGQGEAFF
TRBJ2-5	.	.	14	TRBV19	TGTGCCAGTAGTAGCGGGACAGCAGGGGAGACCCAGTACTTC	CASSSGTAGETQYF